The entry below describes one TCR beta chain. These data come from a study of blood T cell repertoires in COVID-19. Study-wide background: Samples representing acute and convalescent COVID-19 were sourced from the United States, Italy and Spain. T cells, B-cell-depleted T cells, or PBMCs provided the cDNA or gDNA that served as material.

Authors' analysis steps: Estimated nucleated cell counts came from reference gene primer amplification. TCRdb keeps only in-frame clones here, not all; method: immunoSEQ multiplex PCR. For V, J and clone size, that table is used; D and trimming come from the DNA. The data hold some 300,000 clones, with around 81% observed a single time. The germline V gene has CDR1 MNHEY and CDR2 SMNVEV (reference sequence). The CDR3 loop spans 15 amino acids. The junction had 4 bases not matched to a gene; V was cut back by 5 bases and J by 1 base. The sample comprised peripheral blood. This chain uses TRBV27 with TRBJ2-4, with TRBD2 matching over 8 bases. The TCR comes from a woman between 45 and 65 years old with active or convalescent COVID-19. The CDR3 spells CASSPTGGAKNIQYF. As DNA, the CDR3 is TGTGCCAGCAGTCCTACGGGAGGGGCCAAAAACATTCAGTACTTC.